The 31 T cell receptor beta chains presented below share a single source sample, sequenced in a study of CXCR3-negative and CXCR3-positive naive CD8 T cells. cDNA libraries for TRB were generated by 5' RACE incorporating UMI labels. TCRdb re-called the 5' RACE reads, yielding one record per CDR3 amino acid sequence without DNA. Here the sample table reports around 63,000 distinct CDR3 sequences. Study-level points and caveats: Hydrophobicity was higher for TRB CDR3s found in CXCR3-positive naive cells than in CXCR3-negative naive cells.

For these TCRs, the target antigens are not known. The source material was naive CXCR3+ CD8+ T cells from blood. This sample's subset: CD45RO-CCR7+CD27+CD95- naive CD8+ T cells expressing CXCR3 (TNR3+). All receptors come from a human donor in good health. Some clones in this sample may be carry-over from other donors' samples.

V gene TRBV4-2 combines with J gene TRBJ2-7; the TRBD2 assignment by TCRdb is unverifiable without DNA. CDR1 is LGHNA, CDR2 YNFKEQ, per germline. There are 15 residues in the CDR3. The CDR3 loop is CASSEGTSGVYEQYF.

The J gene is TRBJ2-7, the V gene TRBV5-1; TCRdb outputs TRBD2, but without DNA this stays unchecked. Germline V gene lookup returns CDR1 SGHRS and CDR2 YFSETQ. CDR3 length: 14 residues. The CDR3 protein is CASQLTSGIYEQYF.

The rearrangement links TRBV29-1 to TRBJ2-7; the D call from TCRdb, TRBD1, cannot be confirmed without DNA. Germline-derived CDR1 and CDR2 are SQVTM and ANQGSEA. The CDR3 sequence is 13 residues long. This CDR3 reads CSVELAGGYEQYF.

The rearrangement joins TRBV10-2 to TRBJ1-5. The CDR3 length is 13 residues. Germline CDR1 reads WSHSY; CDR2 reads SAAADI. The CDR3 loop reads CASSEMGNQPQHF.

The genes are TRBV7-3 and TRBJ1-2; TCRdb reports TRBD1, a call that lacks DNA to check it against. The CDR3 is made up of 14 amino acids. Germline V gene sequence: CDR1 SGHTA, CDR2 FQGTGA. This chain's CDR3 is CASSLGPGNYGYTF.

This CDR3 is CASSLARGLRNEQFF. J is TRBJ2-1 and V is TRBV7-3. CDR1 SGHTA and CDR2 FQGTGA come from the germline V gene. CDR3 length: 15 residues.

This chain links TRBV28 with TRBJ2-7. Looked up from germline, CDR1 is MDHEN and CDR2 is SYDVKM. This CDR3 region has 15 residues. CDR3 region: CASSLDPDGDDEQYF.

This sequence joins TRBV7-9 and TRBJ1-1; the TCRdb D gene call, TRBD1, has no DNA to confirm it. The CDR3 is 16 residues long. CDR1 SEHNR and CDR2 FQNEAQ come from the germline V gene (reference sequence). CDR3 amino acids: CASSLGGTGPRTEAFF.

The chain couples TRBV4-3 to TRBJ1-2; TCRdb picks TRBD1, but there is no DNA to check that call. The germline V gene encodes CDR1 LGHNA and CDR2 YSLEER. The CDR3 is 15 residues long. The CDR3 reads CASSQETGANYGYTF.

The J gene is TRBJ1-1, the V gene TRBV4-2; TCRdb picks TRBD1, but there is no DNA to check that call. The germline gives CDR1 LGHNA, CDR2 YNFKEQ. This CDR3 spans 18 amino acids. Here the CDR3 reads CASSPVFDRAGKDTEAFF.

J is TRBJ1-1 and V is TRBV30. Germline-derived CDR1 and CDR2 are GTSNPN and SVGIG (reference sequence). The CDR3 loop spans 13 amino acids. CDR3: CAWSVTGSTEAFF.

This sequence joins TRBV29-1 and TRBJ1-1. The V gene's germline CDR1 is SQVTM and CDR2 ANQGSEA. The CDR3 consists of 15 residues. The chain's CDR3 is CSVESASSTGTEAFF.

The chain combines TRBV6-2 or TRBV6-3 with TRBJ1-1. This CDR3 is built from 11 residues. CDR1 is MNHEY, CDR2 SVGEGT, per germline. The CDR3 is CASSLFSEAFF.

The chain employs TRBV9 and TRBJ2-6. Germline lookup yields CDR1 SGDLS and CDR2 YYNGEE. The CDR3 runs 15 residues. The CDR3 sequence is CASSVEGSGANVLTF.

The gene calls are TRBV11-1 and TRBJ2-7; there is no DNA to check the TCRdb D call of TRBD1. The CDR3 runs to 14 residues. Germline V gene lookup returns CDR1 SGHAT and CDR2 FQDESV (reference sequence). The CDR3: CASSTQGVGYEQYF.

The chain uses TRBV29-1 and TRBJ2-7; absent DNA, TCRdb's TRBD1 call cannot be checked. Germline values: CDR1 SQVTM, CDR2 ANQGSEA. The CDR3 is made up of 12 amino acids. The CDR3 region is CSVEDGGGEQYF.

V is TRBV20-1 and J is TRBJ1-2; the TCRdb call, TRBD1, lacks DNA for checking. This CDR3 contains 16 residues. CDR1 and CDR2 from the germline V gene are DFQATT and SNEGSKA (reference sequence). CDR3 sequence: CSARDSPGQGNYGYTF.

The chain carries TRBV11-2 and TRBJ2-4. Germline V gene sequence: CDR1 SGHAT, CDR2 FQNNGV. CDR3 length equals 13 residues. CDR3 sequence reads: CATSTSGKNIQYF. The variable domain in full, with the rest retrieved from reference TRBV11-2 and TRBJ2-4, is EAGVAQSPRYKIIEKRQSVAFWCNPISGHATLYWYQQILGQGPKLLIQFQNNGVVDDSQLPKDRFSAERLKGVDSTLKIQPAKLEDSAVYLCATSTSGKNIQYFGAGTRLSVL.

V is TRBV29-1 and J is TRBJ2-2; TCRdb gives TRBD2 as the D gene, but with no DNA this cannot be confirmed. CDR1 and CDR2 from the germline V gene are SQVTM and ANQGSEA. This CDR3 comprises 16 residues. The CDR3: CSVRTSGSRNTGELFF.

V usage is TRBV6-2 or TRBV6-3 and J usage is TRBJ2-1; the TCRdb D gene call, TRBD1, has no DNA to confirm it. Germline V lookup: CDR1 MNHEY, CDR2 SVGEGT. This CDR3 region has 16 residues. CDR3 residues: CASSSSGGSGYNEQFF.

This chain links TRBV9 with TRBJ1-2; TCRdb designates TRBD1, a call that cannot be tested without DNA. This CDR3 is 14 amino acids long. Per the germline V gene, CDR1 is SGDLS and CDR2 is YYNGEE. This CDR3 is CASSVGGQWYGYTF.

The chain is built from TRBV9 and TRBJ2-1. This CDR3 contains 16 residues. The germline V gene encodes CDR1 SGDLS and CDR2 YYNGEE. The CDR3 is CASSAYFASSYNEQFF.

The chain has TRBV7-2 and TRBJ2-7; TCRdb gives TRBD1 as the D gene, but with no DNA this cannot be confirmed. The CDR3 is 12 residues long. The germline V gene encodes CDR1 SGHTA and CDR2 FQGNSA. This chain's CDR3 is CASSLTGYEQYF.

The V gene is TRBV11-3, the J gene TRBJ1-1. This CDR3 contains 15 residues. The germline V gene encodes CDR1 SGHNT and CDR2 YENEEA. CDR3 sequence reads: CASSLEADLYTEAFF.

This sequence joins TRBV29-1 and TRBJ2-7. The CDR3 has 14 residues. CDR1 is SQVTM and CDR2 is ANQGSEA in the germline V gene. Here the CDR3 reads CSVERVVYTYEQYF.

The chain has TRBV4-2 and TRBJ1-2. From germline, CDR1 is LGHNA and CDR2 YNFKEQ. CDR3 length equals 16 residues. This chain's CDR3 is CASSPESSGENYGYTF.

The rearrangement uses TRBV7-9 and TRBJ1-2; no DNA is available, so the TRBD1 call from TCRdb remains unchecked. This CDR3 is 15 amino acids long. Germline V gene lookup returns CDR1 SEHNR and CDR2 FQNEAQ (reference sequence). CDR3 in amino acids: CASSFGTPLVGGYTF. Drawing the rest from reference TRBV7-9 and TRBJ1-2, the complete variable domain is DTGVSQNPRHKITKRGQNVTFRCDPISEHNRLYWYRQTLGQGPEFLTYFQNEAQLEKSRLLSDRFSAERPKGSFSTLEIQRTEQGDSAMYLCASSFGTPLVGGYTFGSGTRLTVV.

CDR3 sequence: CASSRLLGLAGPDTQYF. The rearrangement uses TRBV4-1 and TRBJ2-3; TCRdb's D gene call, TRBD2, goes unchecked for lack of DNA. This CDR3 is 17 amino acids long. Per germline, CDR1 MGHRA and CDR2 YSYEKL.

The chain couples TRBV20-1 to TRBJ2-7; TCRdb gives TRBD2 as the D gene, but with no DNA this cannot be confirmed. This CDR3 contains 14 residues. Germline CDR1 is DFQATT and CDR2 is SNEGSKA (reference sequence). The CDR3 sequence: CSALGLAGVSEQYF.

V usage is TRBV28 and J usage is TRBJ2-7; the D call from TCRdb, TRBD1, cannot be confirmed without DNA. The CDR3 sequence is 12 residues long. The V gene's germline CDR1 is MDHEN and CDR2 SYDVKM. CDR3 amino acids: CASSWGRYEQYF.

The rearrangement joins TRBV7-3 to TRBJ2-3; the D call of TRBD1 rests on TCRdb alone, since no DNA is present to check it. The germline V gene encodes CDR1 SGHTA and CDR2 FQGTGA. The CDR3 sequence is 16 residues long. The chain's CDR3 is CASSPLRGAGTDTQYF.